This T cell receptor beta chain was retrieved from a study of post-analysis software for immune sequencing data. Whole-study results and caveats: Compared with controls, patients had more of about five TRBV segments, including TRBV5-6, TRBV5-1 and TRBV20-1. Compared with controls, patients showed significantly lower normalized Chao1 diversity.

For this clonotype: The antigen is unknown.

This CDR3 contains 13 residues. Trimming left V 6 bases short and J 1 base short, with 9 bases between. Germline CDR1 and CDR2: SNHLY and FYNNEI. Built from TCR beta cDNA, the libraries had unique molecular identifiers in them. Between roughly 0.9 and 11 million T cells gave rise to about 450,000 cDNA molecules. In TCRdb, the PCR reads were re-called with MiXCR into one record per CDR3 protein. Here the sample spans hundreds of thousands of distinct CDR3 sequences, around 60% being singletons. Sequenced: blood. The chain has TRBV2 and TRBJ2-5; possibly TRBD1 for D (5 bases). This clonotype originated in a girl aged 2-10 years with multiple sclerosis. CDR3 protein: CASSRAVQETQYF. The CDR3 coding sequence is TGTGCCAGCAGCAGGGCGGTCCAAGAGACCCAGTACTTC.